This TCR beta chain derives from a study of blood T cell repertoires in COVID-19. This study enrolled people aged roughly 18 to 90 from 20 to 25 US geographic areas. Cohort placement rested on clinical history that participants reported themselves. Two negative PCRs, clearance, or symptom resolution characterized the recovered Cohort 3 donors. The CDR3 covers 13 residues. The ends lost 9 bases at V and 4 bases at J; junction bases unmatched: 6. Clones were sequenced by immunoSEQ multiplex PCR, and TCRdb holds only the in-frame ones, with some missing. The sample holds about 220,000 clones; roughly nine tenths are singletons and the top ten take roughly 2.6%.

This clonotype was sampled from a woman between 25 and 40 years old who had recovered from COVID-19. The sample consisted of PBMCs or T cells enriched from blood (not recorded which). The V gene is TRBV12-3 or TRBV12-4, the J gene TRBJ1-5; TRBD1 matches at 7 bases. In nucleotides, the CDR3 is TGTGCCAGTGGGACAGCAAATAATCAGCCCCAGCATTTT. Encoded protein: CASGTANNQPQHF.